This T cell receptor (beta chain) derives from a study of cytomegalovirus exposure and HLA in healthy donors. This CDR3 is built from 17 residues. Germline V gives CDR1 SGHDT, CDR2 YYEEEE. V lost 0 bases, J lost 1 base, and 7 bases stayed unmatched. TCRdb keeps only in-frame clones here, not all; method: immunoSEQ multiplex PCR. The sample shows some 160,000 clones, 90% to 95% of them seen only once. Points on this clone: What it recognizes is unknown.

Study results and caveats: Cytomegalovirus association was assigned to about 180 TCR beta chains. Reports indicated that the classifier achieved high specificity and sensitivity in diagnosing cytomegalovirus status. CMV antigen specificity was confirmed in vitro for three CMV-associated chains.

Source material: PBMCs. The clonotype comes from a man aged 18 to 30 in good health and CMV-seronegative. V and J are TRBV5-6 and TRBJ1-5; 7 bases match TRBD1. The CDR3 region is CASSLGQGLASNQPQHF. The CDR3 nucleotides are TGTGCCAGCAGCTTGGGACAGGGTTTGGCAAGCAATCAGCCCCAGCATTTT.